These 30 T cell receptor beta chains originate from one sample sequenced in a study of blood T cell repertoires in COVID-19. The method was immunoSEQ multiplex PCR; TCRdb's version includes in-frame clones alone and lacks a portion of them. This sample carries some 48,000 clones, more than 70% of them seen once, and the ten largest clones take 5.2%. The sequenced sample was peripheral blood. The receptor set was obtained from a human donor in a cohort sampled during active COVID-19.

The CDR3 region is CASSETGPGANVLTF. The CDR3 nucleotides read TGTGCCAGCAGCGAGACGGGTCCAGGGGCCAACGTCCTGACTTTC. The chain couples TRBV7-6 to TRBJ2-6; no reliable D call. V shed 5 bases and J shed 4 bases, with 12 bases lying between them. The CDR3 sequence is 15 residues long. CDR1 is SGHVS and CDR2 is FNYEAQ in the germline V gene.

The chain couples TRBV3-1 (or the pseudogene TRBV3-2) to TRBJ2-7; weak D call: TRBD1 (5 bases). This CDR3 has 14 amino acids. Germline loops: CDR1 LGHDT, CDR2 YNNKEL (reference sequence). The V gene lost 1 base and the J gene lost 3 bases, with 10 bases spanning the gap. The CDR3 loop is CASSQAGKGYEQYF. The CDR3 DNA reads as TGTGCCAGCAGCCAAGCAGGGAAGGGCTACGAGCAGTACTTC.

The CDR3 sequence is CASSSRRFYEQYF. CDR3 coding DNA: TGTGCCAGCAGCTCTAGGAGGTTCTACGAGCAGTACTTC. This chain uses TRBV11-2 with TRBJ2-7; D is perhaps TRBD2 (5 bases). Germline CDR1 SGHAT, CDR2 FQNNGV. Trimming took 4 bases from V and 3 from J, leaving 10 bases between them. The CDR3 runs to 13 residues.

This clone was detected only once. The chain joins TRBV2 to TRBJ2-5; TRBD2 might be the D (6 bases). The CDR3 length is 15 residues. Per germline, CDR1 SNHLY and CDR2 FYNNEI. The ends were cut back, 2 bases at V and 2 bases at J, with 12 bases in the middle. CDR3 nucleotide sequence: TGTGCCAGCAGTGAATTGGGACTGCCTCAAGAGACCCAGTACTTC. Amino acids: CASSELGLPQETQYF.

The CDR3 DNA is TGTGCCAGCAGCGCAGGGGTCCCAACTAATGAAAAACTGTTTTTT. This translates into CASSAGVPTNEKLFF. This chain uses TRBV9 with TRBJ1-4, with D perhaps matching TRBD1 (6 bases). This CDR3 has 15 residues. Trimming removed 3 bases at V and 0 bases at J, with 9 bases between. The germline gives CDR1 SGDLS, CDR2 YYNGEE. Drawing the rest from reference TRBV9 and TRBJ1-4, the complete variable domain is DSGVTQTPKHLITATGQRVTLRCSPRSGDLSVYWYQQSLDQGLQFLIQYYNGEERAKGNILERFSAQQFPDLHSELNLSSLELGDSALYFCASSAGVPTNEKLFFGSGTQLSVL.

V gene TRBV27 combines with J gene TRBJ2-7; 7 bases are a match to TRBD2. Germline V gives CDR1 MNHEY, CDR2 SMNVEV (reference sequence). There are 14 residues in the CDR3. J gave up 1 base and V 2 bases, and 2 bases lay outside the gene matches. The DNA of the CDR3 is TGTGCCAGCAGTTTAAGCGGGGCATCCTACGAGCAGTACTTC. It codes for CASSLSGASYEQYF.

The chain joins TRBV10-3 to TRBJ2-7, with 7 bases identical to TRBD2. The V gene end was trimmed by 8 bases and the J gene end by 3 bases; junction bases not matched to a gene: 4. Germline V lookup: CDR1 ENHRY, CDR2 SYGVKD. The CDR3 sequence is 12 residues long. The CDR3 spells CAIASGNYEQYF. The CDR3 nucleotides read TGTGCCATCGCCAGCGGGAACTACGAGCAGTACTTC.

The CDR3 loop reads CASSFGGRYEQYF. DNA of the CDR3: TGTGCCAGCAGCTTTGGGGGGAGGTACGAGCAGTACTTC. This rearrangement joins TRBV5-6 to TRBJ2-7, with D possibly TRBD2 on 6 matching bases. The CDR3 extends over 13 amino acids. V dropped 2 bases and J dropped 4 bases, with 10 bases sitting between them. Per the germline V gene, CDR1 is SGHDT and CDR2 is YYEEEE.

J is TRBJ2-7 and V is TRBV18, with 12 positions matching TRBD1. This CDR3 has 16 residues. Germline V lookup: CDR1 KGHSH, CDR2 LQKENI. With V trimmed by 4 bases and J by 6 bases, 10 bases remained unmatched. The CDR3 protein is CASSLLPGQGALEQYF. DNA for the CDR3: TGTGCCAGCTCACTCCTACCGGGACAGGGGGCCCTCGAGCAGTACTTC.

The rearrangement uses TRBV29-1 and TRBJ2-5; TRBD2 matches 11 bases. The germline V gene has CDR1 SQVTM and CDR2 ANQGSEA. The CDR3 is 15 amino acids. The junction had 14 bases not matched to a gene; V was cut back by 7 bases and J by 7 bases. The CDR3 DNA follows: TGCAGCGCAATCAAGACTAGCGGGGTAACTGGGACCCAGTACTTC. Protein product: CSAIKTSGVTGTQYF.

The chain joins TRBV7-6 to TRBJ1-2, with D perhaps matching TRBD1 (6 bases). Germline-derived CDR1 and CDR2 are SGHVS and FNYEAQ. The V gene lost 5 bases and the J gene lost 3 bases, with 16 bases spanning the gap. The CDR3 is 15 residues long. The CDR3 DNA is TGTGCCAGCAGCGAAGGGGGTGGCCCTCACTATGGCTACACCTTC. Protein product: CASSEGGGPHYGYTF.

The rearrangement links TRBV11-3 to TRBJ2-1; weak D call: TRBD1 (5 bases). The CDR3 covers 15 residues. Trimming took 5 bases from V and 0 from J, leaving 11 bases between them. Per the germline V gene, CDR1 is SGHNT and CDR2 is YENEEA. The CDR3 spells CASSTRQSSYNEQFF. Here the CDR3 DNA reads TGTGCCAGCAGCACGCGACAGAGCTCCTACAATGAGCAGTTCTTC.

The CDR3 nucleotides read TGCGCCAGTACTAGTGGTAACAGTGAAAAACTGTTTTTT. Translation gives CASTSGNSEKLFF. The V and J genes are TRBV5-1 and TRBJ1-4; no clear D gene. Trimming removed 8 bases from V and 7 bases from J, with 15 bases in between. Germline lookup yields CDR1 SGHRS and CDR2 YFSETQ. CDR3 length: 13 amino acids.

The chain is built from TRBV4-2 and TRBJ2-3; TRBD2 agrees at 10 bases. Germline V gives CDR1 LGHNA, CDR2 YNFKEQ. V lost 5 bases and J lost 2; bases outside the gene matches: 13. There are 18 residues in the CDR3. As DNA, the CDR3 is TGTGCCAGCAGCAGGCGGGATAGCGGGGGGACGACCACAGATACGCAGTATTTT. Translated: CASSRRDSGGTTTDTQYF.

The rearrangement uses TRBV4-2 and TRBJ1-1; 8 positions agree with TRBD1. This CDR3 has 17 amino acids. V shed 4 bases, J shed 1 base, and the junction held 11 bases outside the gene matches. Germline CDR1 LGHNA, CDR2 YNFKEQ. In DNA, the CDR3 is TGTGCCAGCAGCCTAAGGCGATCCCAGGGGGCGAACACTGAAGCTTTCTTT. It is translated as CASSLRRSQGANTEAFF.

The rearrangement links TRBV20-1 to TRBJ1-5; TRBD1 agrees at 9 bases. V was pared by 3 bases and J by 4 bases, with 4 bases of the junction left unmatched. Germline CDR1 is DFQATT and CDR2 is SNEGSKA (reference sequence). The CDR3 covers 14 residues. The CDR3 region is CSASPGTGNQPQHF. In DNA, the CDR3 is TGCAGTGCTAGTCCCGGGACAGGGAATCAGCCCCAGCATTTT.

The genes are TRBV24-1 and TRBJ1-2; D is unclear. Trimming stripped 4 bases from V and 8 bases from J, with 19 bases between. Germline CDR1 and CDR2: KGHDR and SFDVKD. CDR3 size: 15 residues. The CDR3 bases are TGTGCCACCAGTGACCCTTATACCTCCGTGAGGGGCTACACCTTC. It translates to CATSDPYTSVRGYTF.

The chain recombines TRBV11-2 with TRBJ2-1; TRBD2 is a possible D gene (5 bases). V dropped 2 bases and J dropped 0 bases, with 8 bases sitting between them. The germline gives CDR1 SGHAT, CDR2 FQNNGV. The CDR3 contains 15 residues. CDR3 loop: CASSLKGSSYNEQFF. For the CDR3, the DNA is TGTGCCAGCAGCTTAAAAGGGAGCTCCTACAATGAGCAGTTCTTC. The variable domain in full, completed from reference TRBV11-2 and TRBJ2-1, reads EAGVAQSPRYKIIEKRQSVAFWCNPISGHATLYWYQQILGQGPKLLIQFQNNGVVDDSQLPKDRFSAERLKGVDSTLKIQPAKLEDSAVYLCASSLKGSSYNEQFFGPGTRLTVL.

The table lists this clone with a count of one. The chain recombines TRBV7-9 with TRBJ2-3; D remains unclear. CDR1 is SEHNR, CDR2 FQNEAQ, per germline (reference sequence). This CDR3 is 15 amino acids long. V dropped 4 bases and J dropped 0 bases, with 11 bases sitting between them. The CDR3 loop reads CASSSRTSSTDTQYF. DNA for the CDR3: TGTGCCAGCAGCTCCAGAACATCTAGCACAGATACGCAGTATTTT.

CDR3 sequence (DNA): TGTGCCAGCAGCCAAGATCTAGCGGGGGGCACAGATACGCAGTATTTT. Translated, it gives CASSQDLAGGTDTQYF. The J gene is TRBJ2-3, the V gene TRBV3-1 (or the pseudogene TRBV3-2); 10 nucleotides align to TRBD2. Germline V gene lookup returns CDR1 LGHDT and CDR2 YNNKEL (reference sequence). The junction had 1 base not matched to a gene; V was cut back by 0 bases and J by 1 base. This CDR3 contains 16 residues.

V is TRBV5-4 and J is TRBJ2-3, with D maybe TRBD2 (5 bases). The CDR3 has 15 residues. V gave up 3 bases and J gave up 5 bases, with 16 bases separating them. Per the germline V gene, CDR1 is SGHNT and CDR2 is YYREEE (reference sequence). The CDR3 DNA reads TGTGCCAGCAGCTCTCAAGGCTCCCGGGGAGATACGCAGTATTTT. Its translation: CASSSQGSRGDTQYF.

The CDR3 DNA follows: TGTGCCAGTAGCAGACAGGCCGGGTCACTCCATAGCAATCAGCCCCAGCATTTT. As protein: CASSRQAGSLHSNQPQHF. The chain combines TRBV19 with TRBJ1-5, with TRBD1 as a possible D gene (6 bases). Per the germline V gene, CDR1 is LNHDA and CDR2 is SQIVND (reference sequence). This CDR3 is built from 18 residues. V lost 6 bases, J lost 0 bases, and 21 bases lay in between. Full variable domain (rest looked up from reference TRBV19 and TRBJ1-5): DGGITQSPKYLFRKEGQNVTLSCEQNLNHDAMYWYRQDPGQGLRLIYYSQIVNDFQKGDIAEGYSVSREKKESFPLTVTSAQKNPTAFYLCASSRQAGSLHSNQPQHFGDGTRLSIL.

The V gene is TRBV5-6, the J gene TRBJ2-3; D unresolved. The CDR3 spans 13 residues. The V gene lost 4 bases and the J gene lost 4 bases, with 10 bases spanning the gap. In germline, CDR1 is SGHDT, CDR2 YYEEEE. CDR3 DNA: TGTGCCAGCAGCCCCCGAACTGCAGATACGCAGTATTTT. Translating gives CASSPRTADTQYF. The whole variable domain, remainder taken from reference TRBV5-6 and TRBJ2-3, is DAGVTQSPTHLIKTRGQQVTLRCSPKSGHDTVSWYQQALGQGPQFIFQYYEEEERQRGNFPDRFSGHQFPNYSSELNVNALLLGDSALYLCASSPRTADTQYFGPGTRLTVL.

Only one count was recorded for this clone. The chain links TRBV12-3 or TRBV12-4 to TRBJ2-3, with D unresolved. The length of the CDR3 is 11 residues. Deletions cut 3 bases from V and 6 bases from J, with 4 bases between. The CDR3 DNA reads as TGTGCCAGCAGTTTTCTGGATACGCAGTATTTT. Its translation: CASSFLDTQYF.

The CDR3 region has the DNA TGCACCAGCAGCCCTCCGGGGAACCCCTCCTACAATGAGCAGTTCTTC. Its translation: CTSSPPGNPSYNEQFF. The V call is TRBV1, the J call TRBJ2-1; the table assigns TRBD2, which was not confirmed against the DNA. TRBV1 is listed as a pseudogene. The CDR3 sequence is 16 residues long.

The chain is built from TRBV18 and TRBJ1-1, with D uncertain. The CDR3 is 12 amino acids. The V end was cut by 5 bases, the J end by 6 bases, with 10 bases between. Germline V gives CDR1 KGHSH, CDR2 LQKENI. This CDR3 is CASSIDRAEAFF. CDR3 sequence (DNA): TGTGCCAGCTCAATAGACCGGGCTGAAGCTTTCTTT.

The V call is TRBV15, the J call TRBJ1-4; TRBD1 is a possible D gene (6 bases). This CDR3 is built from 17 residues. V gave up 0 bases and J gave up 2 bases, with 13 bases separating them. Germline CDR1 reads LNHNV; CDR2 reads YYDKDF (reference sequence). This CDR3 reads CATSREGGAGTNEKLFF. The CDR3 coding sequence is TGTGCCACCAGCAGAGAGGGGGGGGCCGGGACTAATGAAAAACTGTTTTTT. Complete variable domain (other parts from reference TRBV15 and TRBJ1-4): DAMVIQNPRYQVTQFGKPVTLSCSQTLNHNVMYWYQQKSSQAPKLLFHYYDKDFNNEADTPDNFQSRRPNTSFCFLDIRSPGLGDTAMYLCATSREGGAGTNEKLFFGSGTQLSVL.

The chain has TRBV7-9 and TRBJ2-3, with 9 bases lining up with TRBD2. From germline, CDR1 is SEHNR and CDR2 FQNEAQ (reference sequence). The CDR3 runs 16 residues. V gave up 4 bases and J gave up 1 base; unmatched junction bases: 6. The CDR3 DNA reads TGTGCCAGCAGCTCCACCGGCGGGGGGGGCACAGATACGCAGTATTTT. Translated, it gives CASSSTGGGGTDTQYF.

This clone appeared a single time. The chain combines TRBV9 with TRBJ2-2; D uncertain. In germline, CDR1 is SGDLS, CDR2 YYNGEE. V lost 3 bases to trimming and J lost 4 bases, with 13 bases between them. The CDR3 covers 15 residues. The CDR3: CASSEERWSTGELFF. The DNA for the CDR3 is TGTGCCAGCAGCGAAGAGCGTTGGAGCACCGGGGAGCTGTTTTTT. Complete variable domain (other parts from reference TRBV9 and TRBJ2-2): DSGVTQTPKHLITATGQRVTLRCSPRSGDLSVYWYQQSLDQGLQFLIQYYNGEERAKGNILERFSAQQFPDLHSELNLSSLELGDSALYFCASSEERWSTGELFFGEGSRLTVL.

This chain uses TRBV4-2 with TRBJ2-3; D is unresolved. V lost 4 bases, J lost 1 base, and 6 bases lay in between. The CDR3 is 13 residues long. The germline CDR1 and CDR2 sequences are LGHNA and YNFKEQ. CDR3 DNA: TGTGCCAGCAGCCTCTCCGGCACAGATACGCAGTATTTT. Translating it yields CASSLSGTDTQYF.